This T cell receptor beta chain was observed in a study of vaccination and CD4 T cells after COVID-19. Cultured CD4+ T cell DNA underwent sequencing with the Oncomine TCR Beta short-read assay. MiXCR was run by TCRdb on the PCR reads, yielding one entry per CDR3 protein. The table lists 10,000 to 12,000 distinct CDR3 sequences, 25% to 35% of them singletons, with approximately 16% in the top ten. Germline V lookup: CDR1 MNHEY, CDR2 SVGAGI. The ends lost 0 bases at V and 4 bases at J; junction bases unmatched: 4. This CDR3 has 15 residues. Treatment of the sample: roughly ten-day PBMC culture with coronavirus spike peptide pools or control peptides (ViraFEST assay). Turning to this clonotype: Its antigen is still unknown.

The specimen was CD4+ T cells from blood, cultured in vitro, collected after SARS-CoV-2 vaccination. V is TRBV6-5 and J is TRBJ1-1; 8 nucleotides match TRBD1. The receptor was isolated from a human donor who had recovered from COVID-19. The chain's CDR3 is CASSYSRTGITEAFF. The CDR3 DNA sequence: TGTGCCAGCAGTTACTCAAGGACAGGGATCACTGAAGCTTTCTTT.